These 2 T cell receptor beta chains were sequenced from one sample in a study of cytomegalovirus exposure and HLA in healthy donors. Primers: 60 Vbeta forward and 13 Jbeta reverse. TCRdb's table, derived via immunoSEQ multiplex PCR, lists solely in-frame clones and lacks some. The sample consists of fewer than 150,000 clones, approximately 67% of them appearing once. Sequencing used PBMCs. The receptor set was obtained from a young man in good health and CMV-seropositive.

This clone has just one count. The chain recombines TRBV11-2 with TRBJ2-7, with D perhaps TRBD1 (6 bases). Trimming left V 5 bases short and J 7 bases short, with 18 bases between. The CDR3 length is 14 residues. Looked up from germline, CDR1 is SGHAT and CDR2 is FQNNGV. The CDR3, as DNA: TGTGCCAGCAGCCTATTTCCACAGGGCGGGGAGCAGTACTTC. It is translated as CASSLFPQGGEQYF.

The chain is built from TRBV21-1 and TRBJ1-5; the D call in the table, TRBD1, was not verified against the DNA. TRBV21-1 is a recognized pseudogene. The CDR3 has 17 amino acids. DNA of the CDR3: TGTGCCAGCAGCTCCCCTAAGGCCAGGGTAAACAATCAGCCCCAGCATTTT. Translated, it gives CASSSPKARVNNQPQHF.